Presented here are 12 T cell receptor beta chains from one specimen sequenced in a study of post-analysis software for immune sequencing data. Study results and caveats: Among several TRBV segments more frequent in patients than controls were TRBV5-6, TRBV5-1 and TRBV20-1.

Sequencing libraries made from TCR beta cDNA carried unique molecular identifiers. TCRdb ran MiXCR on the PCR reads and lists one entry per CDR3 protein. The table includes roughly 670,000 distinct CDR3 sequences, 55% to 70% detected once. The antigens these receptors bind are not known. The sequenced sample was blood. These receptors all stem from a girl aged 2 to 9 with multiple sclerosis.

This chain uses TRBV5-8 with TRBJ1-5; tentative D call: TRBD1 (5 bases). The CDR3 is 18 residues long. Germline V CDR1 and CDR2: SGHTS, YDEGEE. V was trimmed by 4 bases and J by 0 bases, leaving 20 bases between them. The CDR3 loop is CASSRETLPRGSNQPQHF. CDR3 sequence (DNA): TGTGCCAGCAGCCGTGAGACCCTACCTAGGGGTAGCAATCAGCCCCAGCATTTT.

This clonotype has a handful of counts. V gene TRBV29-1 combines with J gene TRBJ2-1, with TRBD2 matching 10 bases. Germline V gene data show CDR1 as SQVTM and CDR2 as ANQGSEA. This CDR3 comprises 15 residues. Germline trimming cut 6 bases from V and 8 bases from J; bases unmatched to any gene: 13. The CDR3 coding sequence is TGCAGCGTCCCCCTGGGGCTAGCGGGAGCTCATGAGCAGTTCTTC. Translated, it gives CSVPLGLAGAHEQFF.

Here the CDR3 DNA reads TGCAGTGCTAAAATTCTTGGACAGGGGGCCGGATACGAGCAGTACTTC. Its protein is CSAKILGQGAGYEQYF. This chain uses TRBV20-1 with TRBJ2-7, with 11 bases lining up with TRBD1. This CDR3 is built from 16 residues. V lost 4 bases, J lost 4 bases, and 12 bases stayed unmatched. Germline V gene data show CDR1 as DFQATT and CDR2 as SNEGSKA (reference sequence).

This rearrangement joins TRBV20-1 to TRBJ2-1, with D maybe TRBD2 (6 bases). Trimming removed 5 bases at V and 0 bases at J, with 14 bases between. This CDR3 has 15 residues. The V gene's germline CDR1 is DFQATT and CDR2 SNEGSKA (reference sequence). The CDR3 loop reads CSAGGTPSSYNEQFF. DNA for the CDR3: TGCAGTGCTGGTGGGACTCCCAGCTCCTACAATGAGCAGTTCTTC.

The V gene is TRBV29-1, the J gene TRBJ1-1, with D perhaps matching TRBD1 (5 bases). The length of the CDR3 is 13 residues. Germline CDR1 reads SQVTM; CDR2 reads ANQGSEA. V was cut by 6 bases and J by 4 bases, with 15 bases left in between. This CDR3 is CSVKQTEGTEAFF. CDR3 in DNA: TGCAGCGTAAAACAGACAGAGGGCACTGAAGCTTTCTTT.

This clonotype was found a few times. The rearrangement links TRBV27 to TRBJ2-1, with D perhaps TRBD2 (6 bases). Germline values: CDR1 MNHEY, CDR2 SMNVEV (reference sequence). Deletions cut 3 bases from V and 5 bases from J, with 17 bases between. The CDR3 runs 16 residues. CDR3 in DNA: TGTGCCAGCAGTTTTGGGGCTAGCGAATGGGACAATGAGCAGTTCTTC. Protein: CASSFGASEWDNEQFF.

The CDR3 loop reads CSAHRVGGDSQPQHF. The CDR3 DNA follows: TGCAGTGCTCATAGGGTCGGGGGCGATAGTCAGCCCCAGCATTTT. The chain couples TRBV20-1 to TRBJ1-5; D perhaps matches TRBD1 (6 bases). V lost 5 bases, J lost 6 bases, and 20 bases lay in between. The CDR3 runs to 15 residues. Germline lookup yields CDR1 DFQATT and CDR2 SNEGSKA (reference sequence).

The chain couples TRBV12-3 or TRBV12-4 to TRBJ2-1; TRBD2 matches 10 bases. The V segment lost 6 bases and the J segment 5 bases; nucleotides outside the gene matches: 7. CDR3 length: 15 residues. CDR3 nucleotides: TGTGCCAGCAGCTCTAGCGGGGGTATAAACAATGAGCAGTTCTTC. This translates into CASSSSGGINNEQFF.

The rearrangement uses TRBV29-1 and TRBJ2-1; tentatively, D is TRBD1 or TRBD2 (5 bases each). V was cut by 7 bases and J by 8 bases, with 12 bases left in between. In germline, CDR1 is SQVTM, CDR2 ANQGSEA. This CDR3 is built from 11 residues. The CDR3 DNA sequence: TGCAGCGGGGGACGGATACATGAGCAGTTCTTC. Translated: CSGGRIHEQFF.

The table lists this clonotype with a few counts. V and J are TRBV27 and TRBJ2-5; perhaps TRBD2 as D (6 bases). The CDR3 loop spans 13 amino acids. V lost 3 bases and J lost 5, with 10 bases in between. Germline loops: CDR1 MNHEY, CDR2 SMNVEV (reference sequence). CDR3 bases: TGTGCCAGCAGTTTGACGGAGGGGGAGACCCAGTACTTC. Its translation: CASSLTEGETQYF.

CDR3 nucleotide sequence: TGCAGCGCTCCGGACAGCCGAGCCTATGGCTACACCTTC. It yields the protein CSAPDSRAYGYTF. This chain joins TRBV29-1 and TRBJ1-2; D perhaps matches TRBD1 (6 bases). The V end lost 7 bases, the J end lost 4 bases, and 16 bases lay between the germline ends. Germline CDR1 reads SQVTM; CDR2 reads ANQGSEA. This CDR3 is built from 13 residues. Full variable domain (remainder filled in from reference TRBV29-1 and TRBJ1-2): SAVISQKPSRDICQRGTSLTIQCQVDSQVTMMFWYRQQPGQSLTLIATANQGSEATYESGFVIDKFPISRPNLTFSTLTVSNMSPEDSSIYLCSAPDSRAYGYTFGSGTRLTVV.

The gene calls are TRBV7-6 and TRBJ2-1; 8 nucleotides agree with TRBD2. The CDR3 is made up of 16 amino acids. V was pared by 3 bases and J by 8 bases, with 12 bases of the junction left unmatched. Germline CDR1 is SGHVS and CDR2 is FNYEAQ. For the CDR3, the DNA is TGTGCCAGCAGCTTGAGGTTTAGCGGGATTATGGATGAGCAGTTCTTC. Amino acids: CASSLRFSGIMDEQFF.